The next 12 T cell receptor beta chains were all read from a single sample in a study of T cell changes during pregnancy in multiple sclerosis (dated by TCRdb to the late 2010s). Library preparation was by the immunoSEQ multiplex PCR assay. The clones in this table, taken by TCRdb from immuneACCESS, are in-frame only. Not every clone is retained; where verified, under half of the shortfall comes from an unresolved V gene, and the cause of the rest is unknown. The sample table holds about 13,000 clones, of which 75% to 90% were seen once. Roughly an eighth of the sample is taken by the ten largest. This specimen consisted of CD8+ T cells from peripheral blood mononuclear cells, obtained after pregnancy. The receptors originated from a female donor in good health, enrolled as a control in a pregnancy study.

This chain joins TRBV7-8 and TRBJ2-7; TRBD1 matches at 7 bases. The CDR3 is made up of 16 amino acids. Germline CDR1 SGHVS, CDR2 FQNEAQ. Trimming took 1 base from V and 0 from J; bases not matched to a gene: 6. CDR3 protein: CASSLEDRQHSYEQYF. The CDR3 bases are TGTGCCAGCAGCTTAGAGGACAGGCAACACTCCTACGAGCAGTACTTC.

This clone was seen more than once but under ten times. The chain joins TRBV6-4 to TRBJ2-3; TRBD2 agrees at 8 bases. The CDR3 sequence is 14 residues long. In germline, CDR1 is MRHNA, CDR2 SNTAGT. The V gene end was trimmed by 2 bases and the J gene end by 6 bases; junction bases not matched to a gene: 4. The CDR3 DNA reads TGTGCCAGCAGTGACCAAGCGGGGGCGGATACGCAGTATTTT. As protein: CASSDQAGADTQYF.

The chain employs TRBV5-4 and TRBJ1-2; a weak D match, TRBD1 (6 bases). Germline V lookup: CDR1 SGHNT, CDR2 YYREEE (reference sequence). This CDR3 has 16 amino acids. CDR3 DNA sequence: TGTGCGTACATGAGAACGGTAGACAGGCACTCGTATGGCTACACCTTC. Amino acid sequence: CAYMRTVDRHSYGYTF.

The chain joins TRBV19 to TRBJ2-5; 9 nucleotides line up with TRBD1. V shed 4 bases and J 3 bases; nucleotides not matched to a gene: 9. The V gene's germline CDR1 is LNHDA and CDR2 SQIVND (reference sequence). The CDR3 totals 16 residues. The CDR3 sequence is CASSTGTGSGEETQYF. DNA of the CDR3: TGTGCCAGTAGTACTGGGACAGGGAGTGGGGAAGAGACCCAGTACTTC.

The rearrangement joins TRBV11-2 to TRBJ2-1, with 10 nucleotides matching TRBD2. The CDR3 extends over 15 amino acids. V shed 4 bases, J shed 10 bases, and the junction held 10 bases outside the gene matches. Germline-derived CDR1 and CDR2 are SGHAT and FQNNGV. The CDR3: CASSSSSGSPREQFF. CDR3 coding DNA: TGTGCCAGCAGCTCTTCTAGCGGGAGTCCAAGGGAGCAGTTCTTC.

This clone was picked up one time. The V gene is TRBV9, the J gene TRBJ2-1; TRBD2 agrees at 8 bases. Germline loops: CDR1 SGDLS, CDR2 YYNGEE. This CDR3 has 16 amino acids. Germline trimming cut 3 bases from V and 0 bases from J; bases unmatched to any gene: 5. The CDR3 DNA sequence: TGTGCCAGCAGCGCAGTAGCGGGAAGCTCCTACAATGAGCAGTTCTTC. The encoded protein is CASSAVAGSSYNEQFF.

This sequence joins TRBV2 and TRBJ1-2; TRBD1 agrees at 9 bases. The CDR3 is 15 residues long. With 10 bases clipped from V and 7 bases from J, the junction kept 16 bases outside the gene matches. Germline CDR1 is SNHLY and CDR2 is FYNNEI. For the CDR3, the DNA is TGTGCCAACCGGGACAGGGATAAAAAAAAAGGTGGCTACACCTTC. Translating gives CANRDRDKKKGGYTF.

The chain recombines TRBV27 with TRBJ2-3, with D perhaps TRBD1 (5 bases). Germline V gives CDR1 MNHEY, CDR2 SMNVEV (reference sequence). The CDR3 is made up of 18 amino acids. Trimming took off 5 bases at V and 2 bases at J, with 23 bases between the two ends. CDR3 sequence: CASSPGAGSRGFTDTQYF. The DNA for the CDR3 is TGTGCCAGCAGTCCGGGCGCAGGGTCCCGAGGTTTCACAGATACGCAGTATTTT.

V usage is TRBV5-6 and J usage is TRBJ2-5; D possibly corresponds to TRBD2 (5 bases). CDR3 size: 13 residues. The V gene's germline CDR1 is SGHDT and CDR2 YYEEEE. V gave up 2 bases and J gave up 3 bases, with 8 bases separating them. Here the CDR3 DNA reads TGTGCCAGCAGCTTTTGGCGGGAAGAGACCCAGTACTTC. Amino acid sequence: CASSFWREETQYF.

The gene calls are TRBV30 and TRBJ1-1; D gene ambiguous. The V gene lost 4 bases and the J gene lost 5 bases, with 8 bases spanning the gap. The CDR3 is made up of 11 amino acids. The germline gives CDR1 GTSNPN, CDR2 SVGIG (reference sequence). CDR3 sequence (DNA): TGTGCCTGGACTAGGAGAACTGAAGCTTTCTTT. Residues: CAWTRRTEAFF.

The rearrangement links TRBV9 to TRBJ1-2; D is ambiguous. The germline gives CDR1 SGDLS, CDR2 YYNGEE. With 4 bases removed from V and 3 bases from J, the gap between germline ends came to 16 bases. The CDR3 length is 15 residues. Here the CDR3 reads CASSPRNGNHYGYTF. The CDR3 DNA follows: TGTGCCAGCAGCCCCCGAAACGGGAACCACTATGGCTACACCTTC.

The chain uses TRBV9 and TRBJ2-3; D may be TRBD2 (6 bases). CDR3 length: 16 amino acids. The V end was cut by 4 bases, the J end by 2 bases, with 17 bases between. CDR1 SGDLS and CDR2 YYNGEE come from the germline V gene. The chain's CDR3 is CASSSPGDSPTDTQYF. The DNA for the CDR3 is TGTGCCAGCAGCTCCCCGGGGGACTCTCCCACAGATACGCAGTATTTT.